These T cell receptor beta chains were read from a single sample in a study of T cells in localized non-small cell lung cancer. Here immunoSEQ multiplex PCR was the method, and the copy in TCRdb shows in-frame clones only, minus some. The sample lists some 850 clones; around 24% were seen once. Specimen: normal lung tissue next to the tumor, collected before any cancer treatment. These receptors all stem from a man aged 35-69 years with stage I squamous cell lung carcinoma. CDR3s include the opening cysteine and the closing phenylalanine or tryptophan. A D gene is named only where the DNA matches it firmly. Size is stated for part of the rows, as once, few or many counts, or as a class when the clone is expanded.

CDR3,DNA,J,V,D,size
CASSVYGSQTQYF,TGTGCCAGCAGCGTATACGGGAGCCAGACCCAGTACTTC,TRBJ2-5,TRBV9,NA,few
CAWSVNAYGYTF,TGTGCCTGGAGTGTAAACGCGTATGGCTACACCTTC,TRBJ1-2,TRBV30,NA,once
CASSIPRDKSRRRLFF,TGTGCCAGTAGTATCCCGCGGGACAAGTCTAGACGGAGGTTGTTTTTT,TRBJ2-2,TRBV19,NA,NA
CASSADENYGYTF,TGTGCCAGTAGTGCCGATGAGAACTATGGCTACACCTTC,TRBJ1-2,TRBV19,NA,NA
CASSIDIATNEKLFF,TGTGCCAGTAGTATAGATATTGCAACTAATGAAAAACTGTTTTTT,TRBJ1-4,TRBV19,NA,NA
CASSQGGAGGGTDTQYF,TGCGCCAGCAGCCAAGGGGGAGCGGGGGGCGGCACAGATACGCAGTATTTT,TRBJ2-3,TRBV1,NA,NA
CASSPGTVYGYTF,TGTGCCAGCAGCCCCGGGACAGTCTATGGCTACACCTTC,TRBJ1-2,TRBV9,TRBD1,NA
CASIGTGDTEAFF,TGTGCCAGCATCGGGACAGGGGACACTGAAGCTTTCTTT,TRBJ1-1,TRBV7-8,TRBD1,few
CSVRQGLNYGYTF,TGCAGCGTTAGGCAGGGCCTTAACTATGGCTACACCTTC,TRBJ1-2,TRBV29-1,NA,NA
CASTESSGANVLTF,TGTGCCAGCACGGAAAGCTCTGGGGCCAACGTCCTGACTTTC,TRBJ2-6,TRBV12-5,NA,NA
CASSMGLGKESYTF,TGTGCCAGTAGTATGGGCCTCGGGAAAGAAAGCTACACCTTC,TRBJ1-2,TRBV19,NA,NA
CASSSSTGASDTQYF,TGTGCCAGCAGCTCATCCACCGGGGCCTCAGATACGCAGTATTTT,TRBJ2-3,TRBV11-3,NA,medium-sized
CATWSSANYGYTF,TGTGCCACTTGGTCTAGCGCTAACTATGGCTACACCTTC,TRBJ1-2,TRBV28,NA,NA
CASSTGQGANEQFF,TGTGCCAGCAGTACCGGACAGGGGGCGAATGAGCAGTTCTTC,TRBJ2-1,TRBV28,TRBD1,NA
CASSYGPSHLTDTQYF,TGTGCCAGCAGTTACGGACCGAGTCACCTCACAGATACGCAGTATTTT,TRBJ2-3,TRBV6-8,NA,NA
CASSRGGIGNTIYF,TGTGCCAGCAGTCGCGGGGGGATTGGAAACACCATATATTTT,TRBJ1-3,TRBV27,NA,few
CASSQGGWAGNEKLFF,TGCGCCAGCAGCCAAGGGGGGTGGGCTGGTAATGAAAAACTGTTTTTT,TRBJ1-4,TRBV4-1,NA,few
CAWSRRKSDTQYF,TGTGCCTGGAGTAGAAGGAAATCAGATACGCAGTATTTT,TRBJ2-3,TRBV30,NA,NA
CASSLGWGPGELFF,TGTGCCAGCAGCTTGGGTTGGGGGCCCGGGGAGCTGTTTTTT,TRBJ2-2,TRBV11-3,NA,few
CASSLSGGAETQYF,TGTGCCAGCAGTTTATCGGGGGGGGCAGAGACCCAGTACTTC,TRBJ2-5,TRBV28,TRBD2,NA
CASSQGQTSNYGYTF,TGTGCCAGCAGCCAGGGACAGACTTCTAACTATGGCTACACCTTC,TRBJ1-2,TRBV11-3,TRBD1,NA
CASSLDLSGGTDTQYF,TGTGCCAGCAGTCTCGACCTCTCCGGGGGCACAGATACGCAGTATTTT,TRBJ2-3,TRBV6-8,NA,NA
CASAGGRTEAFF,TGTGCCAGTGCAGGGGGTCGGACTGAAGCTTTCTTT,TRBJ1-1,TRBV6-8,TRBD1,NA
CASSALPLAGDVYNEQFF,TGTGCCAGCAGCGCGCTCCCCCTAGCGGGGGACGTTTACAATGAGCAGTTCTTC,TRBJ2-1,TRBV9,TRBD2,few
CASSPQTRTANTQNTF,TGTGCCAGCTCACCACAAACGAGGACAGCCAATACTCAGAACACCTTC,TRBJ1-2,TRBV18,NA,NA
CASSSGPGKETQYF,TGCGCCAGCAGCTCTGGTCCCGGGAAAGAGACCCAGTACTTC,TRBJ2-5,TRBV5-1,NA,once
CASSWRGDNSPLHF,TGTGCCAGCAGCTGGCGAGGGGATAATTCACCCCTCCACTTT,TRBJ1-6,TRBV11-3,NA,large
CASSQDPSGANVLTF,TGTGCCAGCAGCCAAGACCCCTCTGGGGCCAACGTCCTGACTTTC,TRBJ2-6,TRBV6-8,NA,few
CASSQVGQYRRDGYTF,TGCGCCAGCAGCCAAGTTGGGCAATACAGGAGGGATGGCTACACCTTC,TRBJ1-2,TRBV1,NA,few
CASSVRDRGQEAFF,TGCGCCAGCAGCGTCCGGGACAGGGGGCAGGAAGCTTTCTTT,TRBJ1-1,TRBV5-1,TRBD1,NA
CAGRGDLWETQYF,TGTGCCGGACGTGGGGACTTGTGGGAGACCCAGTACTTC,TRBJ2-5,TRBV6-8,NA,medium-sized
CASSYYSRGATEAFF,TGTGCCAGCAGCTACTACTCCAGGGGAGCAACTGAAGCTTTCTTT,TRBJ1-1,TRBV11-3,NA,medium-sized
CASSLPRTGRKLFF,TGTGCCAGCAGCTTACCCCGGACAGGCCGAAAACTGTTTTTT,TRBJ1-4,TRBV11-3,TRBD1,NA
CASSYPPTRGSPLHF,TGTGCCAGCAGTTACCCCCCCACAAGGGGGTCACCCCTCCACTTT,TRBJ1-6,TRBV6-8,NA,NA
CATSPHRERREKLFF,TGTGCCACCAGCCCACACAGGGAACGACGAGAAAAACTGTTTTTT,TRBJ1-4,TRBV15,NA,NA
CASDDRVKGWGSYEQYF,TGTGCCAGCGACGACAGGGTGAAAGGTTGGGGCTCCTACGAGCAGTACTTC,TRBJ2-7,TRBV7-6,TRBD1,NA
CASSPNTEAFF,TGTGCCAGCAGCCCGAACACTGAAGCTTTCTTT,TRBJ1-1,TRBV14,NA,few
CASSKGRAPNIQYF,TGTGCCAGTAGTAAGGGTCGGGCCCCAAACATTCAGTACTTC,TRBJ2-4,TRBV19,NA,NA
CASSWSAVNTEAFF,TGTGCCAGCAGCTGGTCTGCTGTGAACACTGAAGCTTTCTTT,TRBJ1-1,TRBV11-3,NA,few
CATSRDPGAHQPQHF,TGTGCCACCAGCAGAGATCCGGGGGCCCATCAGCCCCAGCATTTT,TRBJ1-5,TRBV15,NA,NA
CASRELTSLRRSTGELFF,TGTGCCAGCAGGGAGTTGACTAGCCTTAGGAGGAGCACCGGGGAGCTGTTTTTT,TRBJ2-2,TRBV6-8,TRBD2,medium-sized
CASMRYSGANVLTF,TGTGCCAGCATGAGATACTCTGGGGCCAACGTCCTGACTTTC,TRBJ2-6,TRBV6-8,NA,few
CASTLGGDLYEQYF,TGTGCCAGCACCCTGGGCGGGGACCTCTACGAGCAGTACTTC,TRBJ2-7,TRBV6-8,NA,few
CSVSLQGADEQFF,TGCAGCGTTTCCCTACAGGGGGCCGATGAGCAGTTCTTC,TRBJ2-1,TRBV29-1,TRBD1,NA
CASSNARTGGEQYF,TGTGCCAGCAGTAATGCGAGAACAGGGGGCGAGCAGTACTTC,TRBJ2-7,TRBV6-8,TRBD1,few
CASSYSGSTYNEQFF,TGTGCCAGCAGTTATAGCGGGAGTACCTACAATGAGCAGTTCTTC,TRBJ2-1,TRBV9,TRBD2,medium-sized
CASSELGSSSYEQYF,TGTGCCAGCAGTGAGTTGGGGTCCTCCTCCTACGAGCAGTACTTC,TRBJ2-7,TRBV6-8,NA,NA
CAISELRTKETQYF,TGTGCCATCAGTGAGCTTCGGACTAAAGAGACCCAGTACTTC,TRBJ2-5,TRBV10-3,NA,medium-sized
CASTPIGNTGELFF,TGTGCCAGTACCCCGATTGGAAACACCGGGGAGCTGTTTTTT,TRBJ2-2,TRBV19,NA,few
CASSLLGAPGYGYTF,TGTGCCAGCAGTTTATTAGGGGCCCCTGGCTATGGCTACACCTTC,TRBJ1-2,TRBV28,NA,NA
CASSRLGQETRGYTF,TGTGCCAGCTCACGACTAGGACAGGAAACGAGAGGCTACACCTTC,TRBJ1-2,TRBV18,TRBD1,NA
CASSVIRQGAYGYTF,TGTGCCAGCAGCGTAATTAGACAGGGGGCCTATGGCTACACCTTC,TRBJ1-2,TRBV9,TRBD1,few
CASSLGAGGVYEQYF,TGTGCCAGCAGCTTAGGTGCGGGGGGCGTCTACGAGCAGTACTTC,TRBJ2-7,TRBV11-3,TRBD2,NA